The rows below give T cell receptor beta chains drawn from one sample of a study of T cell repertoires in cytomegalovirus infection. Each CDR3 protein gets one entry after TCRdb re-called the reads with MiXCR. The repertoire includes roughly 500,000 distinct CDR3 sequences, roughly a third of them detected once, and about 17% sits in the top ten. The antigens these receptors bind are not known. The specimen was cultured PBMCs, collected from culture after CMV antigen stimulation. The receptors here all came from a human donor in good health (CMV status not recorded). Some clones in this sample may be carry-over from other donors' samples. CDR3s include the opening cysteine and the closing phenylalanine or tryptophan. The D gene is left open where the match is weak. For some rows the clone size is stated as once, few or many, or as a class when expanded; others skip it.

d_call	clone_size	j_call	cdr3_length	v_call	cdr3_nt	cdr3_aa
-	-	TRBJ2-2	12	TRBV27	TGTGCCAGCAGCCATGTATCCGGGGAGCTGTTTTTT	CASSHVSGELFF
-	-	TRBJ1-1	15	TRBV20-1	TGCAGTGCTAGAGGAGTGGGTTGGACCAGAACTGAAGCTTTCTTT	CSARGVGWTRTEAFF
TRBD2	few	TRBJ2-5	16	TRBV7-2	TGTGCCAGCAGCGTTAGTGGGAGGGGACTCCGGGAGACCCAGTACTTC	CASSVSGRGLRETQYF
TRBD2	once	TRBJ2-1	16	TRBV3-1	TGTGCCAGCAGCCGTTACTTAGCGGGAGGGAGCAATGAGCAGTTCTTC	CASSRYLAGGSNEQFF
-	many	TRBJ2-2	15	TRBV5-4	TGTGCCAGCAGTTTAAGTGGGAGAAACACCGGGGAGCTGTTTTTT	CASSLSGRNTGELFF
TRBD2	few	TRBJ2-1	15	TRBV19	TGTGCCAGTAGTATATCTAGCGGGAGCCTTAACGAGCAGTTCTTC	CASSISSGSLNEQFF
-	-	TRBJ1-4	19	TRBV6-6	TGTGCCAGCAGTTACTCGATGAAAGGGGGATATGCAACTAATGAAAAACTGTTTTTT	CASSYSMKGGYATNEKLFF
-	-	TRBJ2-5	13	TRBV5-1	TGCGCCAGCAGCCCCGATCTGATGGAGACCCAGTACTTC	CASSPDLMETQYF
TRBD1	-	TRBJ2-5	12	TRBV6-1	TGTGCCAGCCGACAGGGCCGGGAGACCCAGTACTTC	CASRQGRETQYF
-	-	TRBJ2-3	15	TRBV20-1	TGCAGTGCTCTCCTTCTATCCGGAGTGACGGATACGCAGTATTTT	CSALLLSGVTDTQYF
TRBD1	-	TRBJ1-1	15	TRBV11-3	TGTGCCAGCAGCTTCGGACAGGGAAGGAACACTGAAGCTTTCTTT	CASSFGQGRNTEAFF
TRBD2	-	TRBJ2-1	15	TRBV12-3/TRBV12-4	TGTGCCAGCAGTTCGAGCGGGAGCCCCTACAATGAGCAGTTCTTC	CASSSSGSPYNEQFF
-	-	TRBJ2-5	15	TRBV28	TGTGCCAGCAGTCCCCTCTTAGGGGGCGGGAAGACCCAGTACTTC	CASSPLLGGGKTQYF
-	-	TRBJ1-2	15	TRBV5-4	TGTGCCAGCAGCTCGCCCGGACGGTCAAACTATGGCTACACCTTC	CASSSPGRSNYGYTF
-	-	TRBJ1-5	15	TRBV6-6	TGTGCCAGCAGCGCGGCCGGGGCGCTAAATCAGCCCCAGCATTTT	CASSAAGALNQPQHF
-	-	TRBJ1-2	15	TRBV7-2	TGTGCCAGCAGCAGAGCTGGGACCGAGGCCTTCGGCTACACCTTC	CASSRAGTEAFGYTF
TRBD2	-	TRBJ2-1	14	TRBV7-9	TGTGCCAGCAGCTTAGGGACCGGGACTAGCTATCGGTTCTTC	CASSLGTGTSYRFF
-	-	TRBJ2-1	11	TRBV11-2	TGTGCCAGCAGCTTCAACTATGAGCAGTTCTTC	CASSFNYEQFF
-	few	TRBJ2-3	17	TRBV7-2	TGTGCCAGCTCTACTATCGTTTACCCCGGGGGCACAGATACGCAGTATTTT	CASSTIVYPGGTDTQYF
-	-	TRBJ1-2	13	TRBV5-3	TGTGCCAGCAGATTACAGGGCGGGGATGGCTACACCTTC	CASRLQGGDGYTF
-	-	TRBJ2-2	14	TRBV5-3	TGTGCCAGCAGCTTGGCCGGTAGCGTCGGGGAGCTGTTTTTT	CASSLAGSVGELFF
-	-	TRBJ1-2	12	TRBV6-6	TGTGCCAGCACCCCCGGTATCCTTGGCTACACCTTC	CASTPGILGYTF
-	-	TRBJ1-3	13	TRBV15	TGTGCCACCAGCGGGGACGTTGGAAACACCATATATTTT	CATSGDVGNTIYF
TRBD2	few	TRBJ2-3	15	TRBV6-2/TRBV6-3	TGTGCCAGCAGTTGGACTAGCGGGGCACTGGATACGCAGTATTTT	CASSWTSGALDTQYF
-	-	TRBJ1-2	13	TRBV12-3/TRBV12-4	TGTGCCAGCAGTTTGTTAGGGTTCTATGGCTACACCTTC	CASSLLGFYGYTF
TRBD2	few	TRBJ2-1	17	TRBV15	TGTGCCACCAGCACTTCGACTAGCGGGAGCTCCTACAATGAGCAGTTCTTC	CATSTSTSGSSYNEQFF
-	-	TRBJ2-7	14	TRBV4-1	TGCGCCAGCAGCCAAGAAGGTCCTCGCGGCGAGCAGTACTTC	CASSQEGPRGEQYF
-	few	TRBJ1-5	16	TRBV7-2	TGTGCCAGCAGCTTAGGCGTGGTGCCGGGCAATCAGCCCCAGCATTTT	CASSLGVVPGNQPQHF
-	-	TRBJ2-2	16	TRBV7-2	TGTGCCAGCAGCTTAGACGGGGGCGCAGCACCCGGGGAGCTGTTTTTT	CASSLDGGAAPGELFF
TRBD2	-	TRBJ2-5	16	TRBV9	TGTGCCAGCAGCGTAGCTAGCGGGAGTTACCAAGAGTCCCAGTACTTC	CASSVASGSYQESQYF
TRBD2	few	TRBJ2-7	13	TRBV6-1	TGTGCCGGCGGGAGGGAAGCTGGATACGAGCAGTACTTC	CAGGREAGYEQYF
-	many	TRBJ1-5	13	TRBV7-2	TGTGCCAGCAGCTTCTACGAGGGGCAGCCCCAGCATTTT	CASSFYEGQPQHF
-	few	TRBJ2-1	15	TRBV12-3/TRBV12-4	TGTGCCACTACTACCTCCCTTAGGGTAAACAATGAGCAGTTCTTC	CATTTSLRVNNEQFF
TRBD1	-	TRBJ1-5	14	TRBV19	TGTGCCAGTAGTATGGGACAGGGCCTGGAGCCCCAGCATTTT	CASSMGQGLEPQHF
-	many	TRBJ1-1	13	TRBV7-9	TGTGCCAGCAGCTTATTGCGGGGACCTGAAGCTTTCTTT	CASSLLRGPEAFF
TRBD2	few	TRBJ2-6	19	TRBV10-3	TGTGCCATCAGTGGGCTAGCGGGAGAGAGGAGTTCCGGGGCTAACGTCCTGACTTTC	CAISGLAGERSSGANVLTF
-	few	TRBJ1-1	13	TRBV20-1	TGCAGTGCTAGAAGGGGACGTAACACTGAAGCTTTCTTT	CSARRGRNTEAFF
TRBD2	few	TRBJ2-1	13	TRBV12-3/TRBV12-4	TGTGCCAGCAGCACTACTAGCGTAAATGAGCAGTTCTTC	CASSTTSVNEQFF
TRBD2	-	TRBJ2-1	15	TRBV5-4	TGTGCCAGCAGCCTAGCGGCCGGGGTAAACAATGAGCAGTTCTTC	CASSLAAGVNNEQFF
TRBD2	-	TRBJ2-1	16	TRBV11-2	TGTGCCAGCAGCTCCACTAGCGGGAGGGGCCTCGCGGGGCAGTTCTTC	CASSSTSGRGLAGQFF
-	many	TRBJ1-2	15	TRBV7-2	TGTGCCAGCAGCTTATACCAGGGATTAGAGTATGGCTACACCTTC	CASSLYQGLEYGYTF
TRBD2	many	TRBJ2-1	21	TRBV7-2	TGTGCCAGCAGCTTTGGATTGGGACTAGCGGGCCCGACCCCAGGGGGCAATGAGCAGTTCTTC	CASSFGLGLAGPTPGGNEQFF
-	few	TRBJ2-2	13	TRBV15	TGTGCCATCAGCGGACCGAACACCGGGGAGCTGTTTTTT	CAISGPNTGELFF
-	-	TRBJ2-3	14	TRBV27	TGTGCCAGCAGTTTCCAAGTAAGCACAGATACGCAGTATTTT	CASSFQVSTDTQYF
TRBD2	few	TRBJ2-1	18	TRBV7-6	TGTGCCAGCAGCTCCACGGGGTACGGACTAGCGGCACCCAATGAGCAGTTCTTC	CASSSTGYGLAAPNEQFF
-	few	TRBJ2-5	15	TRBV12-3/TRBV12-4	TGTGCCAGCAGTCCAAAGGACAAGGGGCAAGAGACCCAGTACTTC	CASSPKDKGQETQYF